The next 20 T cell receptor beta chains were all read from a single sample in a study of CD8 T cells in ankylosing spondylitis. MiXCR, run by TCRdb on the 5' RACE reads, gives a single entry per CDR3 protein. The repertoire holds about 270,000 distinct CDR3 sequences, with roughly a third as singletons. The sequenced sample consisted of blood, either unsorted or a sorted T cell fraction (not recorded which). These receptors were taken from a male donor with ankylosing spondylitis or in good health (not recorded which).

This chain uses TRBV29-1 with TRBJ1-4; D may be TRBD1 (5 bases). The length of the CDR3 is 15 residues. Germline V gene sequence: CDR1 SQVTM, CDR2 ANQGSEA. The V end lost 3 bases, the J end lost 0 bases, and 11 bases lay between the germline ends. The CDR3 loop reads CSVDGGIATNEKLFF. CDR3 nucleotides: TGCAGCGTTGACGGGGGGATCGCAACTAATGAAAAACTGTTTTTT.

This clonotype was counted once. V and J are TRBV11-3 and TRBJ2-3; D not resolved. From germline, CDR1 is SGHNT and CDR2 YENEEA. Trimming stripped 5 bases from V and 2 bases from J, with 8 bases between. This CDR3 is 13 amino acids long. The DNA of the CDR3 is TGTGCCAGCAGCGGCAGGCTCACAGATACGCAGTATTTT. Protein: CASSGRLTDTQYF.

The chain recombines TRBV6-5 with TRBJ2-1, with D uncertain. Germline V lookup: CDR1 MNHEY, CDR2 SVGAGI. Between the trimmed V and J ends, which lost 4 bases and 2 bases, there was a span of 12 bases. CDR3 length equals 15 residues. CDR3 residues: CASSSLWAPYNEQFF. The DNA of the CDR3 is TGTGCCAGCAGTTCACTCTGGGCGCCCTACAATGAGCAGTTCTTC.

V gene TRBV7-9 combines with J gene TRBJ2-7; 7 nucleotides match TRBD1. Trimming removed 5 bases from V and 2 bases from J; junction bases left unmatched: 6. Germline assignment: CDR1 SEHNR and CDR2 FQNEAQ (reference sequence). The CDR3 is 14 amino acids. CDR3 DNA sequence: TGTGCCAGCAGCGACCGGGACAGCCCCTACGAGCAGTACTTC. Translation: CASSDRDSPYEQYF.

The genes are TRBV10-2 and TRBJ2-3; 8 bases align to TRBD2. The CDR3 has 16 amino acids. Germline assignment: CDR1 WSHSY and CDR2 SAAADI. With 4 bases clipped from V and 2 bases from J, the junction kept 8 bases outside the gene matches. DNA of the CDR3: TGCGCCAGCAGTGCATTTGGGACTAGTCACACAGATACGCAGTATTTT. Translated, it gives CASSAFGTSHTDTQYF.

The V and J genes are TRBV20-1 and TRBJ2-5, with TRBD2 as a possible D gene (6 bases). V lost 2 bases and J lost 2, with 15 bases in between. The germline CDR1 and CDR2 sequences are DFQATT and SNEGSKA (reference sequence). This CDR3 spans 15 amino acids. As DNA, the CDR3 is TGCAGTGCTAGACCCCTTGTGGGGGGACAAGAGACCCAGTACTTC. Translation: CSARPLVGGQETQYF.

The CDR3, as DNA: TGCGCCAGCAGCTTGTCGCTAGCCGGCTACGAGCAGTACTTC. It encodes CASSLSLAGYEQYF. V is TRBV5-1 and J is TRBJ2-7, with a tentative D call TRBD2 (5 bases). The V gene lost 1 base and the J gene lost 3 bases, with 11 bases spanning the gap. CDR1 and CDR2 from the germline V gene are SGHRS and YFSETQ. This CDR3 has 14 amino acids.

The genes are TRBV6-4 and TRBJ1-5; D is uncertain. The germline CDR1 and CDR2 sequences are MRHNA and SNTAGT. V lost 4 bases and J 7 bases, leaving 17 bases between the germline ends. This CDR3 is built from 15 residues. Here the CDR3 reads CASSVWISPAQPQHF. CDR3 sequence (DNA): TGTGCCAGCAGTGTCTGGATTAGCCCAGCCCAGCCCCAGCATTTT.

The sample holds many counts of this clonotype. The V gene is TRBV12-3 or TRBV12-4, the J gene TRBJ1-1, with D perhaps matching TRBD1 (5 bases). The CDR3 is 13 residues long. The V gene lost 2 bases and the J gene lost 1 base, with 5 bases spanning the gap. Written as DNA, the CDR3 is TGTGCCAGCAGTTTACAGGGGAACACTGAAGCTTTCTTT. This sequence encodes CASSLQGNTEAFF.

The gene calls are TRBV7-8 and TRBJ1-2; 7 nucleotides match TRBD1. Germline assignment: CDR1 SGHVS and CDR2 FQNEAQ. V shed 1 base, J shed 3 bases, and the junction held 5 bases outside the gene matches. This CDR3 contains 15 residues. The chain's CDR3 is CASSLETGYDYGYTF. The CDR3 bases are TGTGCCAGCAGCTTAGAGACAGGGTACGACTATGGCTACACCTTC.

This clonotype was detected only a few times. J is TRBJ2-1 and V is TRBV29-1, with TRBD1 matching 11 bases. V was clipped by 7 bases and J by 3 bases; unmatched bases: 17. The CDR3 contains 18 residues. In germline, CDR1 is SQVTM, CDR2 ANQGSEA. This chain's CDR3 is CSADRWGAGTGGYNEQFF. In DNA, the CDR3 is TGCAGCGCCGATCGCTGGGGGGCCGGGACAGGGGGCTACAATGAGCAGTTCTTC.

This clonotype has more than one count but fewer than ten. The V gene is TRBV20-1, the J gene TRBJ1-5; 7 bases line up with TRBD1. The CDR3 sequence is 13 residues long. CDR1 DFQATT and CDR2 SNEGSKA come from the germline V gene (reference sequence). The trim removed 2 bases at V and 2 bases at J, leaving 0 bases unmatched. The CDR3 sequence is CSARQGGNQPQHF. In DNA, the CDR3 is TGCAGTGCTAGACAGGGGGGCAATCAGCCCCAGCATTTT.

This clonotype has just one count. The chain employs TRBV5-1 and TRBJ2-5; tentatively, D is TRBD1 (6 bases). This CDR3 spans 15 amino acids. The V and J ends lost 4 bases and 3 bases respectively, with 16 bases between them. Germline V gives CDR1 SGHRS, CDR2 YFSETQ. Here the CDR3 DNA reads TGCGCCAGCAGCCGACTATCCAACAGGGAAGAGACCCAGTACTTC. Translating it yields CASSRLSNREETQYF.

The chain recombines TRBV27 with TRBJ1-1, with TRBD1 matching 8 bases. Germline CDR1 MNHEY, CDR2 SMNVEV (reference sequence). The CDR3 covers 13 residues. Trimming took 4 bases from V and 8 from J; bases not matched to a gene: 6. The CDR3 DNA reads TGTGCCAGCAGTTCCTCGACAGGGGAGGAAGCTTTCTTT. This encodes CASSSSTGEEAFF.

The chain links TRBV20-1 to TRBJ2-4; D not resolved. The V end lost 3 bases, the J end lost 0 bases, and 12 bases lay between the germline ends. CDR1 DFQATT and CDR2 SNEGSKA come from the germline V gene (reference sequence). The CDR3 has 15 residues. The DNA of the CDR3 is TGCAGTGCTAGCGGGCAACTACAAGCCAAAAACATTCAGTACTTC. Translation: CSASGQLQAKNIQYF.

This clonotype was recorded once. The chain combines TRBV5-4 with TRBJ2-5; D not certain. The CDR3 covers 13 residues. Germline CDR1 is SGHNT and CDR2 is YYREEE (reference sequence). Trimming took 1 base from V and 4 from J, leaving 8 bases between them. The CDR3 here is CASSLYVGETQYF. CDR3 sequence (DNA): TGTGCCAGCAGCTTGTACGTTGGAGAGACCCAGTACTTC.

There are a few counts of this clonotype. The V and J genes are TRBV2 and TRBJ1-1, with 8 bases identical to TRBD1. J lost 7 bases, V lost 6 bases, and 4 bases had no gene match. The germline CDR1 and CDR2 sequences are SNHLY and FYNNEI. This CDR3 is 12 amino acids long. The CDR3 bases are TGTGCCAGCAGCGGACAGGGAAATGAAGCTTTCTTT. The encoded protein is CASSGQGNEAFF.

The chain uses TRBV28 and TRBJ2-1, with unresolved D. Trimming removed 5 bases from V and 0 bases from J, with 11 bases in between. Germline values: CDR1 MDHEN, CDR2 SYDVKM. The CDR3 totals 15 residues. In DNA form, the CDR3 reads TGTGCCAGCAGTGTTGAAGTTAGCTCCTACAATGAGCAGTTCTTC. It specifies CASSVEVSSYNEQFF.

The V and J genes are TRBV4-1 and TRBJ2-7, with D perhaps given as TRBD1 or TRBD2 (8 bases each). The CDR3 runs 16 residues. Trimming left V 0 bases short and J 3 bases short, with 15 bases between. Germline CDR1 reads MGHRA; CDR2 reads YSYEKL. This CDR3 reads CASSQESGGTGYEQYF. CDR3 coding DNA: TGCGCCAGCAGCCAAGAGTCGGGGGGGACAGGCTACGAGCAGTACTTC.

This clonotype was seen a handful of times. DNA of the CDR3: TGTGCCAGCAGCTTCGATTGGCCAGATACGCAGTATTTT. Protein sequence: CASSFDWPDTQYF. This sequence joins TRBV7-9 and TRBJ2-3; D call uncertain. Germline V gives CDR1 SEHNR, CDR2 FQNEAQ (reference sequence). V lost 3 bases and J lost 4, with 8 bases in between. This CDR3 comprises 13 residues. Full variable domain (missing parts from reference TRBV7-9 and TRBJ2-3): DTGVSQNPRHKITKRGQNVTFRCDPISEHNRLYWYRQTLGQGPEFLTYFQNEAQLEKSRLLSDRFSAERPKGSFSTLEIQRTEQGDSAMYLCASSFDWPDTQYFGPGTRLTVL.